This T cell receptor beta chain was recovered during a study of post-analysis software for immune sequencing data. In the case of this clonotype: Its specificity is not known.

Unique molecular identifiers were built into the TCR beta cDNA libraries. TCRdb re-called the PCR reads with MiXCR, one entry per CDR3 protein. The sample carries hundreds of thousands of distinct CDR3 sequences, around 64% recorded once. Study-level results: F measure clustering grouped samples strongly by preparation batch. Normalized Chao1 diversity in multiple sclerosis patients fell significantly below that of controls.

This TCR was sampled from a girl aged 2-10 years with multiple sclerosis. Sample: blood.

The CDR3 is CASSLISGQGYNEQFF. In DNA form, the CDR3 reads TGTGCCAGCAGCCTTATCTCCGGACAGGGCTACAATGAGCAGTTCTTC. V gene TRBV3-1 combines with J gene TRBJ2-1, with 8 bases that match TRBD1. After removal of 4 bases from V and 3 bases from J, the junction contained 8 bases not matched to a gene. The germline CDR1 and CDR2 sequences are LGHDT and YNNKEL (reference sequence). The CDR3 has 16 residues.